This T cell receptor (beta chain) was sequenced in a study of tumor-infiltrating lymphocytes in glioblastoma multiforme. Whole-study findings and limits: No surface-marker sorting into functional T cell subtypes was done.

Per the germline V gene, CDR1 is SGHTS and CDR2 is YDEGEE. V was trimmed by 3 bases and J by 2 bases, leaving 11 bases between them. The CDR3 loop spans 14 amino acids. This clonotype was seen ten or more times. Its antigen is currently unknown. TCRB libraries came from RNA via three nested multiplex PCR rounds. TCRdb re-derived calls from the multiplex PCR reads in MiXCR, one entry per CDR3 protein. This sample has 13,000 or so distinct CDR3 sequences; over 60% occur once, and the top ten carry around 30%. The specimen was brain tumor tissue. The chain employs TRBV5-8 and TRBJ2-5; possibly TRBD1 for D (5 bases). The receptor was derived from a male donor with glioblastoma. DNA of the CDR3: TGTGCCAGCAGCTCCGGACATTTACAAGAGACCCAGTACTTC. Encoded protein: CASSSGHLQETQYF.